These 3 T cell receptor beta chains originate from one sample sequenced in a study of blood T cells in healthy people across ages. Alongside a J-beta primer mix, a sample-barcoded 5' primer served in a second PCR lasting 7 to 11 cycles. TCRdb called the 5' RACE reads again in MiXCR, with one record for every CDR3 protein. This repertoire shows about 1,800,000 distinct CDR3 sequences, 25% to 30% found once; its top ten account for 7.7%. The material sequenced was blood. These receptors were obtained from a woman aged 25 to 39 in good health.

The chain recombines TRBV12-3 or TRBV12-4 with TRBJ2-1; 14 bases are a match to TRBD2. CDR3 size: 15 residues. Trimming took 6 bases from V and 9 from J; bases not matched to a gene: 7. CDR3 loop: CASSRRLAGGGEQFF. CDR3 nucleotides: TGTGCCAGCAGCCGTAGACTAGCGGGGGGGGGTGAGCAGTTCTTC.

This clonotype came up a few times. V and J are TRBV14 and TRBJ2-1, with unresolved D. Trimming cost V 3 bases and J 10 bases, with 16 bases left between them. This CDR3 is built from 14 residues. CDR1 is SGHDN, CDR2 FVKESK, per germline. CDR3 residues: CASSHLNLGQEQFF. Here the CDR3 DNA reads TGTGCCAGCAGCCACCTCAACTTGGGTCAGGAGCAGTTCTTC.

V gene TRBV28 combines with J gene TRBJ1-5, with D perhaps matching TRBD1 (5 bases). CDR1 and CDR2 from the germline V gene are MDHEN and SYDVKM. V gave up 8 bases and J gave up 3 bases, with 14 bases separating them. This CDR3 contains 14 residues. This CDR3 reads CASSQGFDNQPQHF. CDR3 DNA: TGTGCCAGCTCTCAGGGATTCGACAATCAGCCCCAGCATTTT.